This passage covers 23 T cell receptor beta chains from one sample sequenced in a study of metastatic and nonmetastatic thyroid tumors. Each patient came to thyroid surgery without any prior treatment (of any kind). TCRdb called clones again from the PCR reads with MiXCR. The sample holds 90,000 or so clones; roughly 8.6% are singletons and the top ten take roughly 10%. Sequenced sample: blood. All receptors derive from a female donor with papillary thyroid cancer or a benign thyroid nodule (not recorded which). Some clones in this sample may be carry-over from other donors' samples.

This clone was observed many times. V and J are TRBV25-1 and TRBJ2-7; TRBD1 agrees at 11 bases. V gave up 7 bases and J gave up 1 base; unmatched junction bases: 12. This CDR3 spans 17 amino acids. CDR1 and CDR2 from the germline V gene are MGHDK and SYGVNS. This chain's CDR3 is CASTGHGDRGGSYEQYF. CDR3 sequence (DNA): TGTGCCAGCACCGGCCACGGGGACAGGGGGGGGTCCTACGAGCAGTACTTC.

This clone was found many times. This sample includes further DNA sequences coding for the same CDR3. The V gene is TRBV6-1, the J gene TRBJ2-7, with D tentatively TRBD1 (6 bases). CDR3 size: 13 residues. Germline assignment: CDR1 MNHNS and CDR2 SASEGT. V lost 5 bases, J lost 1 base, and 9 bases lay in between. CDR3 in amino acids: CASSPRGSYEQYF. The CDR3 DNA reads TGTGCCAGCAGTCCTAGGGGGTCCTACGAGCAGTACTTC.

The genes are TRBV10-2 and TRBJ1-2, with no clear D. Trimming removed 0 bases from V and 2 bases from J, with 7 bases in between. Per germline, CDR1 WSHSY and CDR2 SAAADI. This CDR3 has 14 residues. CDR3 in DNA: TGCGCCAGCAGTGAGTCCGGCAGGAACTATGGCTACACCTTC. It specifies CASSESGRNYGYTF.

The table lists this clone with many counts. The J gene is TRBJ2-7, the V gene TRBV6-1, with D possibly matching TRBD1 (5 bases). Trimming pared 2 bases from V and 1 base from J, leaving 15 bases between. The CDR3 runs 16 residues. The germline V gene encodes CDR1 MNHNS and CDR2 SASEGT. CDR3 sequence (DNA): TGTGCCAGCAGTGAATTAGCAGGGTTTGGGTCCTACGAGCAGTACTTC. It is translated as CASSELAGFGSYEQYF.

The chain uses TRBV3-1 and TRBJ1-6; tentative D call: TRBD1 (5 bases). Germline V CDR1 and CDR2: LGHDT, YNNKEL (reference sequence). The CDR3 spans 17 residues. The ends were cut back, 0 bases at V and 0 bases at J, with 9 bases in the middle. For the CDR3, the DNA is TGTGCCAGCAGCCAAGAGGGGGTCCGCTCCTATAATTCACCCCTCCACTTT. This sequence encodes CASSQEGVRSYNSPLHF.

This clone was recorded at least ten times. The chain joins TRBV5-6 to TRBJ1-1, with D possibly matching TRBD1 (6 bases). Trimming stripped 4 bases from V and 4 bases from J, with 14 bases between. CDR1 is SGHDT and CDR2 is YYEEEE in the germline V gene. The CDR3 has 14 amino acids. For the CDR3, the DNA is TGTGCCAGCAGCCAAACAGGGTTCCTCACTGAAGCTTTCTTT. It specifies CASSQTGFLTEAFF.

At least ten counts were recorded for this clone. This sequence may be a read error, since a much larger clone differs from it by one base. The chain employs TRBV6-1 and TRBJ1-1; D gene ambiguous. The CDR3 is 14 residues long. V lost 6 bases to trimming and J lost 0 bases, with 11 bases between them. CDR1 is MNHNS, CDR2 SASEGT, per germline. The CDR3 bases are TGTGCCAGCAGAAGGTCCGCGATGAACACTGAAGCTTTCTTT. Translating it yields CASRRSAMNTEAFF.

This clone was counted many times. This rearrangement joins TRBV10-2 to TRBJ1-6; D is unclear. Germline lookup yields CDR1 WSHSY and CDR2 SAAADI. Trimming took 1 base from V and 2 from J, leaving 6 bases between them. This CDR3 spans 15 amino acids. CDR3 nucleotides: TGCGCCAGCAGTGAGTGGCGTGCCTATAATTCACCCCTCCACTTT. It codes for CASSEWRAYNSPLHF.

This clone appeared many times. This chain joins TRBV19 and TRBJ2-1; D not resolved. The V end was cut by 10 bases, the J end by 4 bases, with 5 bases between. This CDR3 spans 10 amino acids. Germline V gives CDR1 LNHDA, CDR2 SQIVND (reference sequence). The CDR3 bases are TGTGCCACATTTTACAATGAGCAGTTCTTC. Translating gives CATFYNEQFF.

The sample holds a few counts of this clone. A much larger clone lies one base from this, so it may be a read error. Other DNA sequences within the sample encode an identical CDR3. This chain links TRBV27 with TRBJ2-3; D not resolved. This CDR3 is built from 13 residues. V dropped 3 bases and J dropped 5 bases, with 9 bases sitting between them. Germline V gives CDR1 MNHEY, CDR2 SMNVEV (reference sequence). CDR3 sequence (DNA): TGTGCCAGCAGTTTCTCTGCCGAAGATACGCAGTATTTT. This gives the protein CASSFSAEDTQYF.

This clone was detected ten times or more. Here the CDR3 reads CASSQDRLQGGTGELFF. CDR3 bases: TGTGCCAGCAGCCAAGATAGGCTGCAGGGTGGGACCGGGGAGCTGTTTTTT. This chain connects TRBV4-2 to TRBJ2-2, with a weak D call TRBD1 (5 bases). The CDR3 has 17 residues. Trimming removed 0 bases at V and 5 bases at J, with 16 bases between. Germline CDR1 reads LGHNA; CDR2 reads YNFKEQ.

This clone was seen repeatedly, ten times or more. The chain employs TRBV27 and TRBJ1-6; D gene ambiguous. V lost 3 bases to trimming and J lost 5 bases, with 8 bases between them. The CDR3 loop spans 14 amino acids. CDR1 is MNHEY and CDR2 is SMNVEV in the germline V gene (reference sequence). The CDR3 region has the DNA TGTGCCAGCAGTTTTAACAGAAATAATTCACCCCTCCACTTT. Amino acid sequence: CASSFNRNNSPLHF.

This clone has at least ten counts. The CDR3 loop is CASSGSGRPDTQYF. CDR3 coding DNA: TGCGCCAGCAGCGGGTCCGGGAGGCCAGATACGCAGTATTTT. The chain carries TRBV5-1 and TRBJ2-3, with 7 positions matching TRBD2. With V trimmed by 4 bases and J by 4 bases, 6 bases remained unmatched. This CDR3 comprises 14 residues. Germline V CDR1 and CDR2: SGHRS, YFSETQ.

This clone was detected many times. The chain combines TRBV20-1 with TRBJ1-1, with 9 bases fitting TRBD1. Germline-derived CDR1 and CDR2 are DFQATT and SNEGSKA (reference sequence). Trimming removed 0 bases from V and 3 bases from J; junction bases left unmatched: 8. The CDR3 is made up of 16 amino acids. The CDR3 loop is CSARDLDRGGDTEAFF. The CDR3 DNA follows: TGCAGTGCTAGAGATCTGGACAGGGGAGGAGACACTGAAGCTTTCTTT.

This clone was detected many times. The chain uses TRBV30 and TRBJ2-3; tentative D call: TRBD1 (6 bases). CDR1 and CDR2 from the germline V gene are GTSNPN and SVGIG (reference sequence). V lost 4 bases and J 5 bases, leaving 13 bases between the germline ends. This CDR3 comprises 13 residues. The DNA of the CDR3 is TGTGCCTGGATCCGGGACACGGTAGATACGCAGTATTTT. Translating it yields CAWIRDTVDTQYF.

This clone was seen many times. The V call is TRBV3-1, the J call TRBJ1-1; D uncertain. The CDR3 sequence is 15 residues long. The V and J ends lost 0 bases and 0 bases respectively, with 8 bases between them. Germline values: CDR1 LGHDT, CDR2 YNNKEL (reference sequence). The CDR3 loop reads CASSQETNLNTEAFF. DNA of the CDR3: TGTGCCAGCAGCCAAGAAACAAATTTGAACACTGAAGCTTTCTTT. Based on the CDR3 plus reference TRBV3-1 and TRBJ1-1, the full variable domain is DTAVSQTPKYLVTQMGNDKSIKCEQNLGHDTMYWYKQDSKKFLKIMFSYNNKELIINETVPNRFSPKSPDKAHLNLHINSLELGDSAVYFCASSQETNLNTEAFFGQGTRLTVV.

This clone was counted many times. The chain combines TRBV20-1 with TRBJ1-5; 10 bases align to TRBD1. Germline CDR1 and CDR2: DFQATT and SNEGSKA (reference sequence). V shed 2 bases and J 3 bases; nucleotides not matched to a gene: 4. The CDR3 consists of 15 residues. The CDR3 DNA reads TGCAGTGCTAGACCCGACAGGGGGCCCAATCAGCCCCAGCATTTT. As protein: CSARPDRGPNQPQHF.

This clone was counted between two and nine times. This may stem from a read error, because a much larger clone lies one nucleotide away. This chain connects TRBV28 to TRBJ2-7; D uncertain. The CDR3 extends over 17 amino acids. Trimming removed 6 bases from V and 0 bases from J, with 21 bases in between. CDR1 and CDR2 (germline): MDHEN, SYDVKM. The CDR3 sequence is CASSLARLRDLSYEQYF. CDR3 nucleotide sequence: TGTGCCAGCAGCCTTGCCCGACTTCGTGACCTCTCCTACGAGCAGTACTTC.

This clone has a handful of counts. Being one base from a much bigger clone, this may be a read error. The V gene is TRBV28, the J gene TRBJ1-1, with D unclear. There are 16 residues in the CDR3. Germline V gene sequence: CDR1 MDHEN, CDR2 SYDVKM. CDR3 nucleotides: TGTGCCAGCAGTTTATCCTTGAGAACTACGAACACTGAAGCTTCCTTT. It yields the protein CASSLSLRTTNTEASF.

V and J are TRBV20-1 and TRBJ1-6, with D tentatively TRBD1 (6 bases). Germline CDR1 DFQATT, CDR2 SNEGSKA (reference sequence). V lost 5 bases to trimming and J lost 6 bases, with 17 bases between them. This CDR3 comprises 15 residues. The CDR3 DNA reads TGCAGTGCTCATTTCCAGGGGCGGGGTAATTCACCCCTCCACTTT. Protein product: CSAHFQGRGNSPLHF.

This clone has ten or more counts. The J gene is TRBJ2-1, the V gene TRBV6-1, with 12 bases fitting TRBD2. The CDR3 sequence is 14 residues long. Germline-derived CDR1 and CDR2 are MNHNS and SASEGT. V gave up 6 bases and J gave up 7 bases; unmatched junction bases: 4. The CDR3 coding sequence is TGTGCCAGCAGACTAGCGGGGGGCCGGAATGAGCAGTTCTTC. This encodes CASRLAGGRNEQFF.

At least ten counts were recorded for this clone. The chain joins TRBV6-4 to TRBJ2-1; TRBD2 matches at 9 bases. The junction had 8 bases not matched to a gene; V was cut back by 0 bases and J by 8 bases. The CDR3 length is 16 residues. Looked up from germline, CDR1 is MRHNA and CDR2 is SNTAGT. The CDR3 region is CASSDSILAGSHEQFF. In DNA form, the CDR3 reads TGTGCCAGCAGTGACTCGATTCTAGCGGGGTCTCATGAGCAGTTCTTC.

This clone was counted at least ten times. V usage is TRBV10-3 and J usage is TRBJ2-5; maybe TRBD1 (5 bases). V lost 4 bases, J lost 2 bases, and 8 bases lay in between. Per the germline V gene, CDR1 is ENHRY and CDR2 is SYGVKD. CDR3 length: 13 amino acids. CDR3 in DNA: TGTGCCATCAGTGTGGACATACAAGAGACCCAGTACTTC. Translated: CAISVDIQETQYF.